This record concerns one TCR beta chain sequence. The antigen remains unidentified. Germline loops: CDR1 MNHNS, CDR2 SASEGT. The CDR3 sequence is 15 residues long. V dropped 4 bases and J dropped 3; count of bases not matched to a gene: 8. Naive CD8 populations comprised CD45RO-negative cells positively selected for CCR7, excluding terminally differentiated effector memory CD45RA+ cells. Assay: immunoSEQ multiplex PCR; the TCRdb copy retains only in-frame clones and omits some. The sample consists of about 2.1 million clones, 85% to 95% of them appearing once. This record comes from a study of shared clonotypes between healthy human individuals. Study outcomes and limitations: Researchers sampled only blood; tissue repertoires likely differ. Represented genetic and exposure-history diversity was restricted by having few donors.

Sequencing used naive CD8+ T cells from PBMCs. The receptor's source is a man in his late teens or twenties in good health. Some clones in this sample may be carry-over from other donors' samples. V usage is TRBV6-1 and J usage is TRBJ2-7, with 8 bases aligning to TRBD1. Here the CDR3 reads CASSGRTGSLYEQYF. DNA of the CDR3: TGTGCCAGCAGTGGCAGGACAGGGAGCCTCTACGAGCAGTACTTC.